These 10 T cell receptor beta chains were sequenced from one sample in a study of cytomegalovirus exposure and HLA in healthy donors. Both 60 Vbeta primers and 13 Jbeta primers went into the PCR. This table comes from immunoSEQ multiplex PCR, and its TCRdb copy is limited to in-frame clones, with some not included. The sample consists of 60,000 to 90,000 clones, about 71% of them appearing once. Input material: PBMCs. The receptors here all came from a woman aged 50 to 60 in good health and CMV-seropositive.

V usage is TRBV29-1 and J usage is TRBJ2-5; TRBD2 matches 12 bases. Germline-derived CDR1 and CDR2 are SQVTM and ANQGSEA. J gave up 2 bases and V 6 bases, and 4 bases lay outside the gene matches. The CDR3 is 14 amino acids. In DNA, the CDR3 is TGCAGCGTCACGACTAGCGGGAGTCAAGAGACCCAGTACTTC. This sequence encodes CSVTTSGSQETQYF.

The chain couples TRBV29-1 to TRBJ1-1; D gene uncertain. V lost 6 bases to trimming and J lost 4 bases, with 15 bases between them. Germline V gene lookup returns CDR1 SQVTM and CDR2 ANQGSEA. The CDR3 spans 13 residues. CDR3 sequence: CSVRRGESTEAFF. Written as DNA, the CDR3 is TGCAGCGTGAGACGGGGAGAGAGCACTGAAGCTTTCTTT.

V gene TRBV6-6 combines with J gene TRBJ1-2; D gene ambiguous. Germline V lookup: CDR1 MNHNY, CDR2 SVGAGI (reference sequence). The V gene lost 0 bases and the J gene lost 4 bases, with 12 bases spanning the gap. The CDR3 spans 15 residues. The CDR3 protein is CASSYSNTAAYGYTF. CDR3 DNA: TGTGCCAGCAGTTACTCGAACACGGCGGCCTATGGCTACACCTTC.

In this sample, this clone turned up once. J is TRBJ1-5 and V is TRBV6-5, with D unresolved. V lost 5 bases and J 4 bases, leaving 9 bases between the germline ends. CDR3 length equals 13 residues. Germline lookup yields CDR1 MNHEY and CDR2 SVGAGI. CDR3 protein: CASSDTGNQPQHF. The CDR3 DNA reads TGTGCCAGCAGTGACACGGGGAATCAGCCCCAGCATTTT.

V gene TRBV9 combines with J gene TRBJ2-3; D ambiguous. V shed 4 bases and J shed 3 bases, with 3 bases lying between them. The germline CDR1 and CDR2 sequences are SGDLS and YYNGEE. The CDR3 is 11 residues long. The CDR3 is CASSLTDTQYF. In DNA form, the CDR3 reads TGTGCCAGCAGCTTAACAGATACGCAGTATTTT. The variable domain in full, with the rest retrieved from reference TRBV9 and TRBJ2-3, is DSGVTQTPKHLITATGQRVTLRCSPRSGDLSVYWYQQSLDQGLQFLIQYYNGEERAKGNILERFSAQQFPDLHSELNLSSLELGDSALYFCASSLTDTQYFGPGTRLTVL.

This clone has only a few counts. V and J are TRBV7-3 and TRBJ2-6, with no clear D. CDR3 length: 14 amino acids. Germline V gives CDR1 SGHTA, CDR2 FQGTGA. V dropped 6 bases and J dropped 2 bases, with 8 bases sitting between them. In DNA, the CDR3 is TGTGCCAGCAGGGCCGCTCCTGGGGCCAACGTCCTGACTTTC. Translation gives CASRAAPGANVLTF.

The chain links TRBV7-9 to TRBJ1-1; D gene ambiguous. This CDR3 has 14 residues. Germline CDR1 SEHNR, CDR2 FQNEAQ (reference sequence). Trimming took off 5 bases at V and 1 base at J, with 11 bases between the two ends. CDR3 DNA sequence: TGTGCCAGCAGCGCGGTCGAGGGGAACACTGAAGCTTTCTTT. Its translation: CASSAVEGNTEAFF.

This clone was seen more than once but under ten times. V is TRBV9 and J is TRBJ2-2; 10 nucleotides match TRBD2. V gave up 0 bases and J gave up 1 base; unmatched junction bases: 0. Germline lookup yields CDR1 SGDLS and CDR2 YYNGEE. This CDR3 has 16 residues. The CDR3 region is CASSVVAGGNTGELFF. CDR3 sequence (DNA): TGTGCCAGCAGCGTAGTAGCGGGAGGGAACACCGGGGAGCTGTTTTTT. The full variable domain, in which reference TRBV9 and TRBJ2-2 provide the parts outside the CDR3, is DSGVTQTPKHLITATGQRVTLRCSPRSGDLSVYWYQQSLDQGLQFLIQYYNGEERAKGNILERFSAQQFPDLHSELNLSSLELGDSALYFCASSVVAGGNTGELFFGEGSRLTVL.

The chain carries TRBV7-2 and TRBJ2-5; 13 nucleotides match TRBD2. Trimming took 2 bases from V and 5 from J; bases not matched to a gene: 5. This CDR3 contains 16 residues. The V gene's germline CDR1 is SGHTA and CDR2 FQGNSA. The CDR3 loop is CASSLTSGGAWETQYF. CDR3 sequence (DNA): TGTGCCAGCAGCTTAACTAGCGGGGGGGCCTGGGAGACCCAGTACTTC.

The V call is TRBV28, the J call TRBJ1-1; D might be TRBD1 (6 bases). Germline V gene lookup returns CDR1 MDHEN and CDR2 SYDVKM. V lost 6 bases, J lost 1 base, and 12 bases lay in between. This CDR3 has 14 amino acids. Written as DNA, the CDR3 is TGTGCCAGCAGACTCGGACAGTCGAACACTGAAGCTTTCTTT. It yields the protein CASRLGQSNTEAFF.